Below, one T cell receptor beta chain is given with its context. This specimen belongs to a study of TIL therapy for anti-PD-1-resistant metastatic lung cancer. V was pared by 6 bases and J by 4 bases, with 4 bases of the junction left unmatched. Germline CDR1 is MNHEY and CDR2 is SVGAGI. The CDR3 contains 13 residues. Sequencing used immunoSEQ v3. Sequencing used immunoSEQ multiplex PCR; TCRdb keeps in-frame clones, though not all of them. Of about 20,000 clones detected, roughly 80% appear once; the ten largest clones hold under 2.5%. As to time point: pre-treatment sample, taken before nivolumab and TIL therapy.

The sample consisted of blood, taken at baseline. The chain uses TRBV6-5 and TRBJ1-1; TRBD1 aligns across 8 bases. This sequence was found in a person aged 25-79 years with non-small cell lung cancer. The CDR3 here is CASRSTGGTEAFF. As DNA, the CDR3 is TGTGCCAGCAGGAGTACAGGGGGCACTGAAGCTTTCTTT.